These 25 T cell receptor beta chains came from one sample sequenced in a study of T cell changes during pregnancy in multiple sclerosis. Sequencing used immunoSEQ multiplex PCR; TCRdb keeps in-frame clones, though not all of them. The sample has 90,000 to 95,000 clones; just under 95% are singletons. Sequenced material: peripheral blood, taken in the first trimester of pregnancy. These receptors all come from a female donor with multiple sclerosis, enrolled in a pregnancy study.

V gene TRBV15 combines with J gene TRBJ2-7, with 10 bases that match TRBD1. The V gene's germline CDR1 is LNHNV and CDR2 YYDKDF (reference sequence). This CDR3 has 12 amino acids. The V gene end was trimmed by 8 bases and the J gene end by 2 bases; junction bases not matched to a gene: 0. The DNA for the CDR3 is TGTGCCACCGGGACAGGGGCCTACGAGCAGTACTTC. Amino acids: CATGTGAYEQYF. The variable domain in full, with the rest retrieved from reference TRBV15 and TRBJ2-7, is DAMVIQNPRYQVTQFGKPVTLSCSQTLNHNVMYWYQQKSSQAPKLLFHYYDKDFNNEADTPDNFQSRRPNTSFCFLDIRSPGLGDTAMYLCATGTGAYEQYFGPGTRLTVT.

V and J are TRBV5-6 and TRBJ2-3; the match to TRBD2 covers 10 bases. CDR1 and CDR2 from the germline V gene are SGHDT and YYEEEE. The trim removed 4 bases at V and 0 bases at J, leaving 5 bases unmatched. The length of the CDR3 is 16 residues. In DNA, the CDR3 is TGTGCCAGCAGCCTCTCACTAGCGGGGAGCACAGATACGCAGTATTTT. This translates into CASSLSLAGSTDTQYF.

Here the CDR3 DNA reads TGCGCCAGCAGTCAATCGTTCTGGGGTGGAGGCACTGAAGCTTTCTTT. Translating it yields CASSQSFWGGGTEAFF. This chain joins TRBV23-1 and TRBJ1-1; D not certain. TRBV23-1 is placed among ORFs of uncertain function. Trimming removed 0 bases from V and 4 bases from J, with 15 bases in between. The CDR3 is 16 residues long.

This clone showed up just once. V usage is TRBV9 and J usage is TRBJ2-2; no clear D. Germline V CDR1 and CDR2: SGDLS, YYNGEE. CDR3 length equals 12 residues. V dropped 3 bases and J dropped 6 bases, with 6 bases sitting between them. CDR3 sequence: CASSGPPGELFF. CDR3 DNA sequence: TGTGCCAGCAGCGGGCCCCCCGGGGAGCTGTTTTTT.

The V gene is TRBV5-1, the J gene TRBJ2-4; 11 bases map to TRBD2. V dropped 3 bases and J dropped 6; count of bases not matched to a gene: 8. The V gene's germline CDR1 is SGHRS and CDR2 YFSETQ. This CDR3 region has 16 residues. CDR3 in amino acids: CASSYAGTSGLNIQYF. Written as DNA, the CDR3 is TGCGCCAGCAGCTATGCTGGGACTAGCGGTTTAAACATTCAGTACTTC.

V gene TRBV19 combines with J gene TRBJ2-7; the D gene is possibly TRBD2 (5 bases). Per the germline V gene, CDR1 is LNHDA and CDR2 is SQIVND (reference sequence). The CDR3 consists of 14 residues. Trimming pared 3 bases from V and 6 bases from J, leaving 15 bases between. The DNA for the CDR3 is TGTGCCAGTAGTATGGGCAATCGGGAAAGCGAGCAGTACTTC. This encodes CASSMGNRESEQYF.

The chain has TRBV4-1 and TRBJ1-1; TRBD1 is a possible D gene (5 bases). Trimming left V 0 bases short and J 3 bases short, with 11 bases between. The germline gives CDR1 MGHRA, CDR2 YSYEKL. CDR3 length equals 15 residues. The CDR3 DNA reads TGCGCCAGCAGCCAAGATTCCCGGGGGGACACTGAAGCTTTCTTT. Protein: CASSQDSRGDTEAFF.

CDR3 bases: TGCGCCAGCAGCCAAAGAGTCGATACGCAGTATTTT. Protein sequence: CASSQRVDTQYF. The J gene is TRBJ2-3, the V gene TRBV4-1; D not resolved. The germline CDR1 and CDR2 sequences are MGHRA and YSYEKL. The CDR3 is 12 residues long. Trimming shortened V by 2 bases and J by 6 bases, and 6 bases separated the two germline ends.

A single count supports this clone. The CDR3 region is CASTRGGRDTEAFF. The CDR3 DNA follows: TGTGCCAGCACCCGGGGGGGTCGGGACACTGAAGCTTTCTTT. The chain employs TRBV5-5 and TRBJ1-1, with D perhaps matching TRBD1 (5 bases). Germline V lookup: CDR1 SGHKS, CDR2 YYEKEE (reference sequence). The CDR3 runs 14 residues. Deletions cut 6 bases from V and 3 bases from J, with 15 bases between. The full variable domain, completed using reference TRBV5-5 and TRBJ1-1, is DAGVTQSPTHLIKTRGQQVTLRCSPISGHKSVSWYQQVLGQGPQFIFQYYEKEERGRGNFPDRFSARQFPNYSSELNVNALLLGDSALYLCASTRGGRDTEAFFGQGTRLTVV.

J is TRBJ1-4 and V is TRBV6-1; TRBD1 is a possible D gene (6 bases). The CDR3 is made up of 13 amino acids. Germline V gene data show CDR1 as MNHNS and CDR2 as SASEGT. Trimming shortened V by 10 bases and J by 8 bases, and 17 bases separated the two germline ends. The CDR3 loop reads CATTVGGREKLFF. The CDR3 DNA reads TGTGCCACCACCGTCGGGGGGCGAGAAAAACTGTTTTTT.

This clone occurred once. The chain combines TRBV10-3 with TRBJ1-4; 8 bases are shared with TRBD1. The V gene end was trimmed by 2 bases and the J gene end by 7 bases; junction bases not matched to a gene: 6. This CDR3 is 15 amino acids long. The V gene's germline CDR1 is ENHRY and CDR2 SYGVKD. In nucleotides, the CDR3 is TGTGCCATCAGTGAGGGGGGACAGGCGGGTGAAAAACTGTTTTTT. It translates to CAISEGGQAGEKLFF.

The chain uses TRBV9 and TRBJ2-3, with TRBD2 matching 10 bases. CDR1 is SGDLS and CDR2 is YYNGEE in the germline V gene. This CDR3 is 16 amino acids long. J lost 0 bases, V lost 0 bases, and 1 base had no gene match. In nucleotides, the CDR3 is TGTGCCAGCAGCGTAGAGGGACTAGCGAGCACAGATACGCAGTATTTT. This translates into CASSVEGLASTDTQYF.

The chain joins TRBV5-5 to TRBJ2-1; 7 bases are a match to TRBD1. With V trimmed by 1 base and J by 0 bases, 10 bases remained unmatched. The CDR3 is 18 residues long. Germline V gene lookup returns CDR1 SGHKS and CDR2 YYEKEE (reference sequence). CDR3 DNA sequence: TGTGCCAGCAGCTTGACAGGGGACGTACCGAGCTCCTACAATGAGCAGTTCTTC. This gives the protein CASSLTGDVPSSYNEQFF.

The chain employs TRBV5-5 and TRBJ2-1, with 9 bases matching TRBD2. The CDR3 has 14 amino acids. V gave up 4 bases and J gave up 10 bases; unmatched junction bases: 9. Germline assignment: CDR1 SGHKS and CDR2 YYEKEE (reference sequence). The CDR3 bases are TGTGCCAGCAGCATAGGGACTAGCCCTAGCGAGCAGTTCTTC. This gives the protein CASSIGTSPSEQFF. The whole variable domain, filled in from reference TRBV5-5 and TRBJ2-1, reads DAGVTQSPTHLIKTRGQQVTLRCSPISGHKSVSWYQQVLGQGPQFIFQYYEKEERGRGNFPDRFSARQFPNYSSELNVNALLLGDSALYLCASSIGTSPSEQFFGPGTRLTVL.

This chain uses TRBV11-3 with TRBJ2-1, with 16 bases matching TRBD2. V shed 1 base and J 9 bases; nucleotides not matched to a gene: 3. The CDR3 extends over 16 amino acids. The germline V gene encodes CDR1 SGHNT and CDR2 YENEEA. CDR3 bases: TGTGCCAGCAGCTTAGCCGGGACTAGCGGGGGGGGTGAGCAGTTCTTC. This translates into CASSLAGTSGGGEQFF. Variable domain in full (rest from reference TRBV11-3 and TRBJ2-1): EAGVVQSPRYKIIEKKQPVAFWCNPISGHNTLYWYLQNLGQGPELLIRYENEEAVDDSQLPKDRFSAERLKGVDSTLKIQPAELGDSAVYLCASSLAGTSGGGEQFFGPGTRLTVL.

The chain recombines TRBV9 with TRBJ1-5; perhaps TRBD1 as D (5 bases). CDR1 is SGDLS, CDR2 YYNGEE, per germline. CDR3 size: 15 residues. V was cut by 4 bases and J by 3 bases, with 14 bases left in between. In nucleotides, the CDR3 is TGTGCCAGCAGCAGCGAGGGGACTCCCAATCAGCCCCAGCATTTT. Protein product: CASSSEGTPNQPQHF.

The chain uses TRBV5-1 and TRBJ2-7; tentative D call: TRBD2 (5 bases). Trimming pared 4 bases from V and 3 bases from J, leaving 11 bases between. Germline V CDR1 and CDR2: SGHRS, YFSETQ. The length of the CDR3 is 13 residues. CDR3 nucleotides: TGCGCCAGCAGCCGACCCGGGGTCTACGAGCAGTACTTC. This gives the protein CASSRPGVYEQYF.

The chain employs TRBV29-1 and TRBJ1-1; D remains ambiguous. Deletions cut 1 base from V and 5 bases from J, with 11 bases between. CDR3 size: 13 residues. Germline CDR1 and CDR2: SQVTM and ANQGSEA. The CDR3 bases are TGCAGCGTTGAAGGAGGGCTTGGGACTGAAGCTTTCTTT. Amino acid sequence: CSVEGGLGTEAFF.

The CDR3 loop is CASSISGGGGEQFF. The DNA for the CDR3 is TGTGCCAGCAGCATTAGCGGGGGGGGAGGTGAGCAGTTCTTC. The J gene is TRBJ2-1, the V gene TRBV9; 11 positions match TRBD2. Trimming took 4 bases from V and 9 from J; bases not matched to a gene: 6. Germline CDR1 SGDLS, CDR2 YYNGEE. The CDR3 contains 14 residues. Full variable domain (missing parts from reference TRBV9 and TRBJ2-1): DSGVTQTPKHLITATGQRVTLRCSPRSGDLSVYWYQQSLDQGLQFLIQYYNGEERAKGNILERFSAQQFPDLHSELNLSSLELGDSALYFCASSISGGGGEQFFGPGTRLTVL.

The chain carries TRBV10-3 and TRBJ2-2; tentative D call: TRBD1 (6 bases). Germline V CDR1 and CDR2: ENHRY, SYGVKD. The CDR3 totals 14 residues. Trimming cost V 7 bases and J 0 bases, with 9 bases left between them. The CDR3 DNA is TGTGCCATCACCAGGACAGCGAACACCGGGGAGCTGTTTTTT. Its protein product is CAITRTANTGELFF.

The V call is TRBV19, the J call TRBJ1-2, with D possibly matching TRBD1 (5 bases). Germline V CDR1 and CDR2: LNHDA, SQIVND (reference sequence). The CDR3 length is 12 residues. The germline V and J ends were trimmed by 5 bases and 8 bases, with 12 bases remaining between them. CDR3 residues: CASSPQGTGYTF. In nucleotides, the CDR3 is TGTGCCAGTAGTCCTCAGGGAACAGGCTACACCTTC.

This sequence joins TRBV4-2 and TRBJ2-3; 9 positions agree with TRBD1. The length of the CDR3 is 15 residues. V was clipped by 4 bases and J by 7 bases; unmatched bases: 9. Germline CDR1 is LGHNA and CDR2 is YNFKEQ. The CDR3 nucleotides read TGTGCCAGCAGCCCGGGGACAGGGAGGAACAATACGCAGTATTTT. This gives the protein CASSPGTGRNNTQYF.

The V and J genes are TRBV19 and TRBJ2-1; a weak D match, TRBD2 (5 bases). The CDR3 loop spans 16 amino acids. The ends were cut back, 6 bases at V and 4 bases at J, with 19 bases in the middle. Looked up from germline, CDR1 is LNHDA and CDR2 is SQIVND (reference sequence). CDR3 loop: CASSQRLPTQYNEQFF. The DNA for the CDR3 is TGTGCCAGTAGCCAACGACTACCGACGCAGTACAATGAGCAGTTCTTC.

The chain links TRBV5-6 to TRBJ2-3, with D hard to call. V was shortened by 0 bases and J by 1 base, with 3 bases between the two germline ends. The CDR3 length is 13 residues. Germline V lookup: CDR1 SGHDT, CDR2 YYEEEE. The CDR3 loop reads CASSLAGTDTQYF. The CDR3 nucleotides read TGTGCCAGCAGCTTGGCCGGCACAGATACGCAGTATTTT.

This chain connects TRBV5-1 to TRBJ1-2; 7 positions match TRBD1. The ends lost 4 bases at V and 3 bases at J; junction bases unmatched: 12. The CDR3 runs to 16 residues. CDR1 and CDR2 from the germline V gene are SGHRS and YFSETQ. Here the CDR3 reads CASSATGTEIDYGYTF. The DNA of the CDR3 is TGCGCCAGCAGCGCGACAGGGACGGAAATTGACTATGGCTACACCTTC.